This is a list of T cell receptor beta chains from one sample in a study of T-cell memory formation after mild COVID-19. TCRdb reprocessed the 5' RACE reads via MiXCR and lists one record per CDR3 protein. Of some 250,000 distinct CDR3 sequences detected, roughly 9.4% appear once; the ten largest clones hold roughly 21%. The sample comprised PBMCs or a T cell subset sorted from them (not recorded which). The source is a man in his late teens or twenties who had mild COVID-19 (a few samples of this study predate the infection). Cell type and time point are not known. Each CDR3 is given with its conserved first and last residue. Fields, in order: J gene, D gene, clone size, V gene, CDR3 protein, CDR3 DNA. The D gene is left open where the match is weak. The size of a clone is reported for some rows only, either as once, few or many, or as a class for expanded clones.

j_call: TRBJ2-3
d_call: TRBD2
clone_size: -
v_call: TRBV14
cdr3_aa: CASSLVRGLGADTQYF
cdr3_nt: TGTGCCAGCAGCCTTGTGAGGGGACTAGGAGCAGATACGCAGTATTTT

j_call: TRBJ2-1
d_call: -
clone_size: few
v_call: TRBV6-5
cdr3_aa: CASSYTGRYNEQFF
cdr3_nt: TGTGCCAGCAGTTATACAGGACGCTACAATGAGCAGTTCTTC

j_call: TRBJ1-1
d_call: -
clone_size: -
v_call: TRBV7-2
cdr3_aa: CASSTYLTNTEAFF
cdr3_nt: TGTGCCAGCAGCACCTATCTGACGAACACTGAAGCTTTCTTT

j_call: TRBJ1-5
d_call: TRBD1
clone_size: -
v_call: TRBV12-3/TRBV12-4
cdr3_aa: CASTPPGTANQPQHF
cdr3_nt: TGTGCCAGCACTCCCCCCGGGACAGCTAATCAGCCCCAGCATTTT

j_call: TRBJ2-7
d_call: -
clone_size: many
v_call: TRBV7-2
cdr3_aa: CASSPRGEQYF
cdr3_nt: TGTGCCAGCAGCCCCAGGGGCGAGCAGTACTTC

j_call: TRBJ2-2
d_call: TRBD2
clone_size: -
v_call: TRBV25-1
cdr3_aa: CASSETPLAGGELFF
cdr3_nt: TGTGCCAGCAGTGAGACCCCACTAGCGGGCGGGGAGCTGTTTTTT

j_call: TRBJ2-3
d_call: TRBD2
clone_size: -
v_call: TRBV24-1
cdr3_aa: CATSDGGGPNTDTQYF
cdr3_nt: TGTGCCACCAGTGATGGCGGGGGGCCCAACACAGATACGCAGTATTTT

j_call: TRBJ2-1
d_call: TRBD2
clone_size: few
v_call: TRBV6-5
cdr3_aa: CASSYISGVYNEQFF
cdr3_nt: TGTGCCAGCAGTTACATTAGCGGGGTCTACAATGAGCAGTTCTTC

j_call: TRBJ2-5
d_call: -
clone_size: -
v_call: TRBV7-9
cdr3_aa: CASSPLRGGQETQYF
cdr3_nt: TGTGCCAGCAGCCCCCTCCGTGGCGGGCAAGAGACCCAGTACTTC

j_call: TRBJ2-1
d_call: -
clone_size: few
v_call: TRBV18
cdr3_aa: CASLVVQGPEQFF
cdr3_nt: TGTGCCAGCTTAGTCGTACAGGGCCCTGAGCAGTTCTTC

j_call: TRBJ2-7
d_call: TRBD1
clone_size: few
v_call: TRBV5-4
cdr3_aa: CASSQDRVPVQYF
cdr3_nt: TGTGCCAGCAGCCAAGACAGGGTACCGGTGCAGTACTTC

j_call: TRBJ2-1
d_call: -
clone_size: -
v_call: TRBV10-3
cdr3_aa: CAIRTLGPEQFF
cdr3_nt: TGTGCCATCAGGACCCTAGGTCCTGAGCAGTTCTTC

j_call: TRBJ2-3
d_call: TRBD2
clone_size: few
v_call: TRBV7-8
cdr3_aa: CASSYPLLAGATDTQYF
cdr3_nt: TGTGCCAGCAGCTACCCCCTACTAGCGGGGGCCACAGATACGCAGTATTTT

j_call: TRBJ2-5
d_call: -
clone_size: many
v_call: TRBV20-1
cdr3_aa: CSATRETQYF
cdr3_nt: TGCAGTGCTACCCGAGAGACCCAGTACTTC

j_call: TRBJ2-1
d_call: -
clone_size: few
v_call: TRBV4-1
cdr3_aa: CASSQDPSRWYNEQFF
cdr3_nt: TGCGCCAGCAGCCAAGATCCCTCTAGGTGGTACAATGAGCAGTTCTTC

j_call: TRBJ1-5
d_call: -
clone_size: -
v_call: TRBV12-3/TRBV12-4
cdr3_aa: CASTSQGNQPQHF
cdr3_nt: TGTGCCAGCACCTCACAGGGTAATCAGCCCCAGCATTTT

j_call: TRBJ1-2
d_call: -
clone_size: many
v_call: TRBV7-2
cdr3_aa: CASSLTGYHYGYTF
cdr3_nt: TGTGCCAGCAGCTTAACGGGGTACCACTATGGCTACACCTTC

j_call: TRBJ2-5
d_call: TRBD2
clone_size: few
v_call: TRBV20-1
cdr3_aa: CSARTSGAIVQETQYF
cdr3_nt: TGCAGTGCGCGGACTAGCGGGGCTATAGTCCAAGAGACCCAGTACTTC

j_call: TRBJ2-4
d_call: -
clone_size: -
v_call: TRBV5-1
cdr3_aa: CASREGYTSRNIQYF
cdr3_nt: TGCGCCAGCAGAGAAGGCTACACCTCCCGGAACATTCAGTACTTC

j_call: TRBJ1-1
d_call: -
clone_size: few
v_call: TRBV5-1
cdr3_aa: CARGSNREEGTEAFF
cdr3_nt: TGCGCCAGGGGATCAAACAGGGAAGAGGGCACTGAAGCTTTCTTT

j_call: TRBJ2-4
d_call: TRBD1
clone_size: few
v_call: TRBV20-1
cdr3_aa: CSARYRGDKNIQYF
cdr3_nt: TGCAGTGCTAGATACAGGGGCGACAAAAACATTCAGTACTTC

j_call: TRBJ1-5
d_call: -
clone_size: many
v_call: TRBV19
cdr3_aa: CASSISRRDQPQHF
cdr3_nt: TGTGCCAGTAGTATCTCCAGGAGGGATCAGCCCCAGCATTTT

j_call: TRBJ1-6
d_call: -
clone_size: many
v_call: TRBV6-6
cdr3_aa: CASSYNDPGSSPLHF
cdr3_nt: TGTGCCAGCAGTTACAATGATCCAGGCTCTTCACCCCTCCACTTT

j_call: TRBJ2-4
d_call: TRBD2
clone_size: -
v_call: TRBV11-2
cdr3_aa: CASSLGYGTRNIQYF
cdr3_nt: TGTGCCAGCAGCTTAGGCTACGGGACTAGAAACATTCAGTACTTC

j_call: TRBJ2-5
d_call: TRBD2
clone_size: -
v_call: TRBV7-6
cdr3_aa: CASSPPGGGHQETQYF
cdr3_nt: TGTGCCAGCAGCCCTCCGGGGGGGGGTCACCAAGAGACCCAGTACTTC

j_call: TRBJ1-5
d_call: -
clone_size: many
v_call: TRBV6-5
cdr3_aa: CASSWTGNQPQHF
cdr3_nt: TGTGCCAGCAGTTGGACGGGGAATCAGCCCCAGCATTTT

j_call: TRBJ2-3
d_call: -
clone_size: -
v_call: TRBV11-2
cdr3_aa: CASRRPGVGTDTQYF
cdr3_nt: TGTGCCAGCCGCCGCCCCGGGGTTGGCACAGATACGCAGTATTTT

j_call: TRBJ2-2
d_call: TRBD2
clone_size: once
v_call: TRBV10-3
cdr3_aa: CAISDQASGLGELFF
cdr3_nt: TGTGCCATCAGTGACCAGGCTAGCGGGTTAGGGGAGCTGTTTTTT

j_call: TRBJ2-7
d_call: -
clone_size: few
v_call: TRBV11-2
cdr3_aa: CASSLGGRAYEQYF
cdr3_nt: TGTGCCAGCAGCTTAGGCGGCAGGGCCTACGAGCAGTACTTC

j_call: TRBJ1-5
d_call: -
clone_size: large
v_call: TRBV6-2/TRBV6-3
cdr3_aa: CASRSLQGNQPQHF
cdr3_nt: TGTGCCAGCAGATCACTACAGGGCAATCAGCCCCAGCATTTT

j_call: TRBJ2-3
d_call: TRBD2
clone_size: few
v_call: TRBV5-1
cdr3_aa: CASSEPRGLGGTDTQYF
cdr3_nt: TGCGCCAGCAGCGAACCCCGGGGACTAGGCGGCACAGATACGCAGTATTTT

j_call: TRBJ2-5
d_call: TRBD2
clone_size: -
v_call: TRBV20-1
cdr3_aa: CSAFGRERGHGETQYF
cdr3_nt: TGCAGTGCTTTCGGTAGGGAGCGGGGCCACGGAGAGACCCAGTACTTC

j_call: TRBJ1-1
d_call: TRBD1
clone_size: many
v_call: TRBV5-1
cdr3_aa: CASSPQPTGALNTEAFF
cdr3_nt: TGCGCCAGCAGCCCTCAACCGACAGGGGCTTTAAACACTGAAGCTTTCTTT

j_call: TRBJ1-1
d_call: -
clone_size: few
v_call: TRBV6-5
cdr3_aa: CASSPLRRTEAFF
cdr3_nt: TGTGCCAGCAGCCCACTGAGACGCACTGAAGCTTTCTTT

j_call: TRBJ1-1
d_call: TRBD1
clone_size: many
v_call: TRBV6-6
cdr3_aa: CASSFTGVNTEAFF
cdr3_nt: TGTGCCAGCAGTTTTACAGGGGTGAACACTGAAGCTTTCTTT